The 20 T cell receptor beta chains below come from one sample, sequenced in a study of T cells in women clearing cervical HPV infection. The data were produced by immunoSEQ multiplex PCR, yet TCRdb's version contains in-frame clones alone and is incomplete. The listing records over 45,000 clones. Sequenced input: blood buffy coat. These receptors were obtained from a woman between 18 and 69 years old with a cervical HPV16 infection that either progressed to CIN3+ or cleared (not recorded which).

On this clone: Read sequence stops 3 residues before the CDR3 end, and the germline J gene provides the missing end. This chain uses TRBV7-7 with TRBJ2-3, with 7 bases that match TRBD1. Germline V CDR1 and CDR2: SSHAT, FNYEAQ (reference sequence). Losses at the gene ends were 5 bases for V and 3 bases for J; bases not matched to a gene: 5. CDR3 length: 14 residues. The CDR3 loop is CASSLDRSTDTQYF. The part of the CDR3 DNA that was read is TGTGCCAGCAGCCTGGACAGGAGTACAGATACG.

In the case of this clone: With the read ending 3 residues before the CDR3 end, the germline J gene is used to fill in that end. The chain uses TRBV10-3 and TRBJ2-2; 10 positions agree with TRBD1. Germline-derived CDR1 and CDR2 are ENHRY and SYGVKD. The CDR3 is made up of 15 amino acids. The V segment lost 3 bases and the J segment 6 bases; nucleotides outside the gene matches: 4. CDR3 in amino acids: CAISEWGTGAGELFF. CDR3 bases read: TGTGCCATCAGTGAATGGGGGACAGGGGCCGGGGAG.

As for this clone: The sequence runs out 3 residues before the end of the CDR3; the remainder is reconstructed from the germline J gene. V is TRBV7-8 and J is TRBJ2-1; TRBD2 agrees at 8 bases. Germline-derived CDR1 and CDR2 are SGHVS and FQNEAQ. This CDR3 spans 13 amino acids. The trim removed 3 bases at V and 7 bases at J, leaving 2 bases unmatched. CDR3 residues: CASSFGGVNEQFF. CDR3 bases read: TGTGCCAGCAGCTTCGGGGGGGTTAATGAG.

Turning to this clone: The read ends 3 residues before the CDR3 terminus; that terminus is restored from the germline J gene. V gene TRBV15 combines with J gene TRBJ1-4; 7 bases are shared with TRBD1. Germline CDR1 reads LNHNV; CDR2 reads YYDKDF (reference sequence). This CDR3 is built from 15 residues. The CDR3 sequence: CATSIQTGILAGLFF. CDR3 DNA, as far as it was read: TGTGCCACCAGCATTCAGACAGGGATCTTGGCTGGA.

On this clone itself: The read ends 3 residues early relative to the CDR3; the germline J gene fills the gap. V gene TRBV7-2 combines with J gene TRBJ2-3, with 8 positions matching TRBD1. Germline CDR1 and CDR2: SGHTA and FQGNSA. Trimming at V came to 5 bases and at J to 5 bases, leaving 6 bases not matched to a gene. CDR3 length equals 14 residues. The CDR3 sequence: CASSPDRVKDTQYF. Incomplete CDR3 DNA: TGTGCCAGCAGCCCGGACAGGGTTAAAGATACG. Drawing the rest from reference TRBV7-2 and TRBJ2-3, the complete variable domain is GAGVSQSPSNKVTEKGKDVELRCDPISGHTALYWYRQSLGQGLEFLIYFQGNSAPDKSGLPSDRFSAERTGGSVSTLTIQRTQQEDSAVYLCASSPDRVKDTQYFGPGTRLTVL.

The covered CDR3 bases are TGCGCCAGCAGCCTCAACGCGGATACCTACGAG. Protein product: CASSLNADTYE. The full CDR3 is CASSLNADTYEQYF. V gene TRBV5-1 combines with J gene TRBJ2-7; no clear D. The read ends 3 residues early relative to the CDR3; the germline J gene fills the gap. Between the trimmed V and J ends, which lost 4 bases and 2 bases, there was a span of 13 bases. The CDR3 is 14 residues long. Germline CDR1 reads SGHRS; CDR2 reads YFSETQ.

On this clone itself: From the germline J gene comes the end of the CDR3, since the read stops 3 residues before it. The chain links TRBV20-1 to TRBJ2-7, with D possibly being TRBD1 (6 bases). Deletions cut 2 bases from V and 2 bases from J, with 25 bases between. The CDR3 totals 18 residues. Germline loops: CDR1 DFQATT, CDR2 SNEGSKA (reference sequence). The CDR3 is CSARRQALRTSKTYEQYF. CDR3 DNA, as far as it was read: TGCAGTGCTAGACGACAGGCACTAAGGACTTCGAAAACCTACGAG.

The part of the CDR3 DNA that was read is TGCAGCGTATATACTTCTAGAGATGGC. It translates to CSVYTSRDG. The entire CDR3 reads CSVYTSRDGYTF. The V and J genes are TRBV29-1 and TRBJ1-2, with D hard to call. Sequencing ends 3 residues short of the CDR3 end; the germline J gene provides the rest. V was pared by 6 bases and J by 6 bases, with 14 bases between. This CDR3 has 12 residues. Germline-derived CDR1 and CDR2 are SQVTM and ANQGSEA.

To note about this clone: The CDR3 goes on 3 residues after the read ends, and that part is filled in from the germline J gene. The chain couples TRBV27 to TRBJ2-1, with D possibly TRBD2 on 6 matching bases. With 2 bases removed from V and 3 bases from J, the gap between germline ends came to 14 bases. CDR3 length equals 16 residues. Germline V gives CDR1 MNHEY, CDR2 SMNVEV (reference sequence). CDR3 in amino acids: CASSLRRDGFYNEQFF. CDR3 DNA, as far as it was read: TGTGCCAGCAGTTTAAGGCGGGATGGATTCTACAATGAG.

As regards this clone: The read ends 3 residues before the CDR3 terminus; that terminus is restored from the germline J gene. The chain recombines TRBV25-1 with TRBJ2-7; 8 bases align to TRBD1. The junction had 8 bases not matched to a gene; V was cut back by 7 bases and J by 6 bases. The CDR3 has 13 amino acids. Germline CDR1 is MGHDK and CDR2 is SYGVNS. The DNA read from the CDR3 is TGTGCCAGCACAGGGACAGGAGATAGCGAG. Amino acid sequence: CASTGTGDSE. The entire CDR3 reads CASTGTGDSEQYF.

For this clone: Coverage ceases 3 residues before the CDR3 finishes, and the germline J gene fills in the end. V and J are TRBV4-2 and TRBJ2-5; TRBD1 agrees at 11 bases. Unmatched junction bases numbered 4, after V lost 1 base and J lost 3 bases. This CDR3 comprises 16 residues. Per germline, CDR1 LGHNA and CDR2 YNFKEQ. The CDR3 bases that were read are TGTGCCAGCAGCCAAGCGGGACAGGGGGTAAAAGAGACC. Translating gives CASSQAGQGVKET. The full-length CDR3 reads as CASSQAGQGVKETQYF.

A word on this clone: The CDR3 extends 3 residues past the end of the read, so its final part is completed from the germline J gene. V gene TRBV6-2 or TRBV6-3 combines with J gene TRBJ1-1; the match to TRBD1 covers 8 bases. Germline V CDR1 and CDR2: MNHEY, SVGEGT. CDR3 length equals 15 residues. Germline trimming cut 7 bases from V and 5 bases from J; bases unmatched to any gene: 12. CDR3 DNA, as far as it was read: TGTGCCAGCAATAAAAATTACAGGGGGTATACTGAA. Its translation: CASNKNYRGYTE. The whole CDR3 sequence reads CASNKNYRGYTEAFF.

The sequenced part of the CDR3 DNA is TGCGCCAGCAGTCCAGGGGGCACAGATACG. Translated: CASSPGGTDT. The full CDR3 protein reads CASSPGGTDTQYF. The chain carries TRBV10-1 and TRBJ2-3; D may be TRBD1 (6 bases). The CDR3 is cut off 3 residues early in the read; its end comes from the germline J gene. CDR1 is WNHNN, CDR2 SYGVQD, per germline (reference sequence). This CDR3 spans 13 amino acids. Trimming pared 5 bases from V and 1 base from J, leaving 7 bases between.

Of note for this clone: The read halts 3 residues ahead of the CDR3 end, with the missing end drawn from the germline J gene. V and J are TRBV28 and TRBJ2-1; 7 nucleotides match TRBD2. Germline CDR1 is MDHEN and CDR2 is SYDVKM. The J segment lost 4 bases and the V segment lost 7 bases, leaving 13 bases of the junction unmatched. The CDR3 totals 16 residues. The chain's CDR3 is CASILVLPGGYNEQFF. CDR3 DNA, as far as it was read: TGTGCCAGCATCCTCGTTTTGCCGGGGGGTTACAATGAG.

The DNA read from the CDR3 is TGCAGTGCTCGTGCCGACAGGACCAACACAGATACG. Encoded protein: CSARADRTNTDT. The full CDR3 protein reads CSARADRTNTDTQYF. V and J are TRBV20-1 and TRBJ2-3, with TRBD1 as a possible D gene (6 bases). The read ends 3 residues early relative to the CDR3; the germline J gene fills the gap. CDR1 and CDR2 from the germline V gene are DFQATT and SNEGSKA (reference sequence). The CDR3 has 15 amino acids. The germline V and J ends were trimmed by 5 bases and 2 bases, with 17 bases remaining between them.

As for this clone: The CDR3 end falls 3 residues outside the read, so it is completed with the germline J gene. The rearrangement uses TRBV20-1 and TRBJ2-1; weak D call: TRBD1 (7 bases). The CDR3 consists of 16 residues. Trimming took off 4 bases at V and 2 bases at J, with 18 bases between the two ends. From germline, CDR1 is DFQATT and CDR2 SNEGSKA (reference sequence). The DNA read from the CDR3 is TGCAGTGCTACGAACTTTCAGGGGGGAGCCTACAATGAG. This codes for CSATNFQGGAYNE. From start to end, the CDR3 is CSATNFQGGAYNEQFF.

Concerning this clone: The read terminates 3 residues ahead of where the CDR3 ends, so the germline J gene completes it. The gene calls are TRBV2 and TRBJ1-1, with D unresolved. CDR1 and CDR2 from the germline V gene are SNHLY and FYNNEI. V was clipped by 4 bases and J by 1 base, with 7 bases between them. The CDR3 runs to 13 residues. The part of the CDR3 DNA that was read is TGTGCCAGCAGTGCGACAAGGAACACTGAA. This encodes CASSATRNTE. The CDR3, in full, reads CASSATRNTEAFF.

With respect to this clone: From the germline J gene comes the end of the CDR3, since the read stops 3 residues before it. The chain couples TRBV20-1 to TRBJ2-2; 9 nucleotides line up with TRBD1. CDR1 is DFQATT and CDR2 is SNEGSKA in the germline V gene (reference sequence). CDR3 length equals 13 residues. The V and J ends lost 6 bases and 3 bases, in that order; junction bases with no gene match: 2. The sequenced CDR3 bases are TGCAGTGCAGGACAGGGGTACACCGGGGAG. Translation gives CSAGQGYTGE. The full CDR3 is CSAGQGYTGELFF.

With respect to this clone: The CDR3 is cut off 3 residues early in the read; its end comes from the germline J gene. V and J are TRBV6-1 and TRBJ2-3, with unresolved D. The CDR3 runs to 15 residues. Deletions cut 1 base from V and 2 bases from J, with 10 bases between. Germline V gene data show CDR1 as MNHNS and CDR2 as SASEGT. The CDR3 here is CASSEGASYTDTQYF. The DNA read from the CDR3 is TGTGCCAGCAGTGAAGGAGCCTCCTACACAGATACG.

A note on this clone: The read finishes 3 residues shy of the CDR3 end, and the germline J gene is used to complete it. The rearrangement links TRBV28 to TRBJ2-7; 8 bases map to TRBD1. The CDR3 totals 14 residues. The germline CDR1 and CDR2 sequences are MDHEN and SYDVKM. The V segment lost 6 bases and the J segment 3 bases; nucleotides outside the gene matches: 7. The DNA read from the CDR3 is TGTGCCAGCAGCTTGGACAGGGAAGGCTACGAG. Protein sequence: CASSLDREGYE. The CDR3 in full is CASSLDREGYEQYF.